Shown below are 19 T cell receptor beta chains from a single sample sequenced in a study of blood T cell repertoires in COVID-19. TCRdb's table, derived via immunoSEQ multiplex PCR, lists solely in-frame clones and lacks some. The sample holds under 150,000 clones, 85% seen once. The sequenced sample was peripheral blood. The receptors were gathered from a human donor in a cohort sampled during active COVID-19.

For this clone: The same CDR3 also results from other DNA sequences found in this sample. The rearrangement uses TRBV19 and TRBJ1-1; D is uncertain. From germline, CDR1 is LNHDA and CDR2 SQIVND (reference sequence). The CDR3 contains 14 residues. The ends were cut back, 1 base at V and 1 base at J, with 7 bases in the middle. Here the CDR3 DNA reads TGTGCCAGTAGTATAGGGCAGAAGAACACTGAAGCTTTCTTT. Translating it yields CASSIGQKNTEAFF.

The genes are TRBV19 and TRBJ2-1; maybe TRBD1 (5 bases). The germline V gene has CDR1 LNHDA and CDR2 SQIVND (reference sequence). Trimming removed 8 bases from V and 4 bases from J, with 24 bases in between. There are 17 residues in the CDR3. For the CDR3, the DNA is TGTGCCAGTTCGAGTCTCAGTTCCCGCAGGGATTACAATGAGCAGTTCTTC. It yields the protein CASSSLSSRRDYNEQFF.

This clone was seen just once. The CDR3 coding sequence is TGTGCCAGCAGCACGGGACAGGCTGACAGGTGGTCACCCCTCCACTTT. This sequence encodes CASSTGQADRWSPLHF. This sequence joins TRBV5-4 and TRBJ1-6; 8 bases align to TRBD1. The CDR3 is 16 amino acids. Germline V gives CDR1 SGHNT, CDR2 YYREEE (reference sequence). V was pared by 4 bases and J by 10 bases, with 13 bases of the junction left unmatched.

The rearrangement uses TRBV6-5 and TRBJ2-3; TRBD2 matches at 7 bases. Germline V gives CDR1 MNHEY, CDR2 SVGAGI. J gave up 6 bases and V 6 bases, and 0 bases lay outside the gene matches. This CDR3 spans 11 amino acids. In DNA form, the CDR3 reads TGTGCCAGCAGGGGGGGGGATACGCAGTATTTT. Translation gives CASRGGDTQYF.

The chain combines TRBV30 with TRBJ1-3, with no clear D. The germline CDR1 and CDR2 sequences are GTSNPN and SVGIG (reference sequence). The length of the CDR3 is 15 residues. V was cut by 2 bases and J by 0 bases, with 11 bases left in between. The CDR3 is CAWSLPETSGNTIYF. The CDR3 coding sequence is TGTGCCTGGAGTCTTCCAGAAACCTCTGGAAACACCATATATTTT. The complete variable domain, with remaining parts taken from reference TRBV30 and TRBJ1-3, reads SQTIHQWPATLVQPVGSPLSLECTVEGTSNPNLYWYRQAAGRGLQLLFYSVGIGQISSEVPQNLSASRPQDRQFILSSKKLLLSDSGFYLCAWSLPETSGNTIYFGEGSWLTVV.

This chain links TRBV27 with TRBJ1-2; D perhaps matches TRBD1 (5 bases). Looked up from germline, CDR1 is MNHEY and CDR2 is SMNVEV (reference sequence). V was trimmed by 5 bases and J by 8 bases, leaving 15 bases between them. The CDR3 contains 13 residues. CDR3 DNA sequence: TGTGCCAGCAGTGCGGACACCAGTGCGGGCTACACCTTC. Its protein product is CASSADTSAGYTF.

The V call is TRBV6-5, the J call TRBJ1-1; 7 positions match TRBD1. Germline V gene data show CDR1 as MNHEY and CDR2 as SVGAGI. V lost 5 bases and J lost 0; bases outside the gene matches: 3. The CDR3 is 14 residues long. For the CDR3, the DNA is TGTGCCAGCAGTCGACAGGGTATGAACACTGAAGCTTTCTTT. Protein sequence: CASSRQGMNTEAFF.

The CDR3 nucleotides read TGTGCCACCAGCAGAGGGGCAGGGCTTAATGAAAAACTGTTTTTT. Protein sequence: CATSRGAGLNEKLFF. V and J are TRBV15 and TRBJ1-4, with a weak D call TRBD1 (5 bases). The germline V and J ends were trimmed by 1 base and 4 bases, with 10 bases remaining between them. The CDR3 sequence is 15 residues long. Germline V lookup: CDR1 LNHNV, CDR2 YYDKDF (reference sequence). The variable domain in full, with the rest retrieved from reference TRBV15 and TRBJ1-4, is DAMVIQNPRYQVTQFGKPVTLSCSQTLNHNVMYWYQQKSSQAPKLLFHYYDKDFNNEADTPDNFQSRRPNTSFCFLDIRSPGLGDTAMYLCATSRGAGLNEKLFFGSGTQLSVL.

The chain is built from TRBV3-1 (or the pseudogene TRBV3-2) and TRBJ2-5; 7 bases are shared with TRBD2. CDR3 length: 15 amino acids. Germline CDR1 reads LGHDT; CDR2 reads YNNKEL (reference sequence). The trim removed 1 base at V and 5 bases at J, leaving 7 bases unmatched. The CDR3: CASSQGTSQFETQYF. CDR3 in DNA: TGTGCCAGCAGCCAAGGGACTAGTCAGTTTGAGACCCAGTACTTC.

The chain joins TRBV6-2 or TRBV6-3 to TRBJ1-1; possible D gene TRBD1, 5 bases. Trimming pared 3 bases from V and 5 bases from J, leaving 16 bases between. This CDR3 comprises 15 residues. The germline gives CDR1 MNHEY, CDR2 SVGEGT. The CDR3 loop is CASSYLGGLGTEAFF. The CDR3 nucleotides are TGTGCCAGCAGTTATCTCGGGGGTTTAGGGACTGAAGCTTTCTTT.

The chain uses TRBV5-1 and TRBJ2-1; possibly TRBD2 for D (5 bases). Germline V lookup: CDR1 SGHRS, CDR2 YFSETQ. Trimming took 6 bases from V and 15 from J, leaving 13 bases between them. The CDR3 contains 10 residues. In DNA, the CDR3 is TGCGCCAGCACGCCGTGGGAGTCGTTCTTC. Translation: CASTPWESFF. The whole variable domain, remainder taken from reference TRBV5-1 and TRBJ2-1, is KAGVTQTPRYLIKTRGQQVTLSCSPISGHRSVSWYQQTPGQGLQFLFEYFSETQRNKGNFPGRFSGRQFSNSRSEMNVSTLELGDSALYLCASTPWESFFGPGTRLTVL.

J is TRBJ1-4 and V is TRBV7-2; tentatively, D is TRBD1 (5 bases). Trimming took 5 bases from V and 6 from J, leaving 16 bases between them. The CDR3 runs to 15 residues. Germline V gives CDR1 SGHTA, CDR2 FQGNSA. CDR3 protein: CASSQQTGPYEKLFF. Here the CDR3 DNA reads TGTGCCAGCAGCCAACAAACAGGACCCTATGAAAAACTGTTTTTT.

The rearrangement joins TRBV5-4 to TRBJ2-1, with D possibly TRBD2 on 5 matching bases. The CDR3 runs 11 residues. V lost 1 base and J 10 bases, leaving 6 bases between the germline ends. Looked up from germline, CDR1 is SGHNT and CDR2 is YYREEE (reference sequence). CDR3 amino acids: CASSLTGEQFF. The DNA for the CDR3 is TGTGCCAGCAGCTTGACGGGGGAGCAGTTCTTC.

The J gene is TRBJ2-1, the V gene TRBV28; the D is unclear. The CDR3 runs to 15 residues. Trimming pared 0 bases from V and 0 bases from J, leaving 6 bases between. Germline values: CDR1 MDHEN, CDR2 SYDVKM. CDR3 in amino acids: CASSLWRSSYNEQFF. Written as DNA, the CDR3 is TGTGCCAGCAGTTTATGGCGGAGCTCCTACAATGAGCAGTTCTTC.

There are many counts of this clone. The chain employs TRBV5-5 and TRBJ1-5, with D tentatively TRBD1 (6 bases). Germline V gene data show CDR1 as SGHKS and CDR2 as YYEKEE (reference sequence). Trimming cost V 2 bases and J 7 bases, with 13 bases left between them. The CDR3 loop spans 14 amino acids. CDR3 coding DNA: TGTGCCAGCAGCTTCGGCCACACAGGGCAGCCCCAGCATTTT. It specifies CASSFGHTGQPQHF.

This chain uses TRBV6-5 with TRBJ2-3, with TRBD2 matching 7 bases. The germline gives CDR1 MNHEY, CDR2 SVGAGI. With 7 bases clipped from V and 0 bases from J, the junction kept 7 bases outside the gene matches. The CDR3 runs 15 residues. Written as DNA, the CDR3 is TGTGCCAGCAAGAGGAGCGGGGTTAGCACAGATACGCAGTATTTT. Translated: CASKRSGVSTDTQYF.

Only a few counts were recorded for this clone. The gene calls are TRBV4-3 and TRBJ2-3; 8 bases fit TRBD2. Germline CDR1 reads LGHNA; CDR2 reads YSLEER. V lost 0 bases to trimming and J lost 4 bases; unmatched junction nucleotides: 6. The CDR3 contains 16 residues. In DNA form, the CDR3 reads TGCGCCAGCAGCCAAGACGGGACTAGATATCCAGATACGCAGTATTTT. It codes for CASSQDGTRYPDTQYF.

The chain has TRBV7-2 and TRBJ2-2; 7 bases agree with TRBD2. Germline V gene lookup returns CDR1 SGHTA and CDR2 FQGNSA. V was clipped by 1 base and J by 1 base; unmatched bases: 3. This CDR3 spans 16 amino acids. The chain's CDR3 is CASSLGGGGNTGELFF. Written as DNA, the CDR3 is TGTGCCAGCAGCTTAGGAGGCGGGGGGAACACCGGGGAGCTGTTTTTT.

This chain uses TRBV7-3 with TRBJ2-3; perhaps TRBD2 as D (6 bases). Germline V gives CDR1 SGHTA, CDR2 FQGTGA. V lost 5 bases and J lost 0, with 15 bases in between. This CDR3 is built from 16 residues. The CDR3 loop reads CASSAVGGSSTDTQYF. The CDR3 DNA is TGTGCCAGCAGCGCTGTAGGAGGGAGTAGCACAGATACGCAGTATTTT.